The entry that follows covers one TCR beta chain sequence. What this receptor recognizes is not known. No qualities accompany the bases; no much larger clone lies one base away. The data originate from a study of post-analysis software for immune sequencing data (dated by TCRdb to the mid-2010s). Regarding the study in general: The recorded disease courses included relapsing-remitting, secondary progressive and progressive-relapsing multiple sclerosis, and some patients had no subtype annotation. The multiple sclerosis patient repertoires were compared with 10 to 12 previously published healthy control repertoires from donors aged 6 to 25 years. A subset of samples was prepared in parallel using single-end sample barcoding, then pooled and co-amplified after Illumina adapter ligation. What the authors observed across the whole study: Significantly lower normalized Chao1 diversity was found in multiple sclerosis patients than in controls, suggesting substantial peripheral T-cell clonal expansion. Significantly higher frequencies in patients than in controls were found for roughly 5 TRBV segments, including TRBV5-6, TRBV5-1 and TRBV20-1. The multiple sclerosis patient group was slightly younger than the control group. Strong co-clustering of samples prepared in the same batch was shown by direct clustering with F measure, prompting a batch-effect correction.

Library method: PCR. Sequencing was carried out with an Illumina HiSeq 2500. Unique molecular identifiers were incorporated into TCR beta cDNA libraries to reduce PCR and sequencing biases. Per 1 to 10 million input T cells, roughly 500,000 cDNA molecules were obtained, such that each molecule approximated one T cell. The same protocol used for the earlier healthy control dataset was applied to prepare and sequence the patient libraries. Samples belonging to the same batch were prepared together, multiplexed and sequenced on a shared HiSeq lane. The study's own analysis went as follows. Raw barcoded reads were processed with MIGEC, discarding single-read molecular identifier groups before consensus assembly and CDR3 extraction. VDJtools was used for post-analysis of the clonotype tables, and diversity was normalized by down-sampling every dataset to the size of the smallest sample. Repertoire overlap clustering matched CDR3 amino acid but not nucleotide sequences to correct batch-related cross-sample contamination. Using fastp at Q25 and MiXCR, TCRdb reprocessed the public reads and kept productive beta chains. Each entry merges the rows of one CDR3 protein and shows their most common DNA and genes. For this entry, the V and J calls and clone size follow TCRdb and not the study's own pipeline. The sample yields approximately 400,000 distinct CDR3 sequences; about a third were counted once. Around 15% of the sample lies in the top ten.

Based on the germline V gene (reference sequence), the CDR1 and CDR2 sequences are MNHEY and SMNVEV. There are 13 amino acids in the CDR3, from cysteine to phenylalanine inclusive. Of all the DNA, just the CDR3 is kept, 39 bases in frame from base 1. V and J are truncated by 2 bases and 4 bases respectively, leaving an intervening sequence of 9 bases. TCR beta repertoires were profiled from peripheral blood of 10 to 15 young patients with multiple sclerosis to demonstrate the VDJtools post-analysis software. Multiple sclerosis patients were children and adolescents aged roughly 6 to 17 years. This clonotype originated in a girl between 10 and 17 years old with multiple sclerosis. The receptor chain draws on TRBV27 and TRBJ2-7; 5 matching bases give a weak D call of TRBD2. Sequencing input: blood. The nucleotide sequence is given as TGTGCCAGCAGTTTAATCGGAGGTTACGAGCAGTACTTC. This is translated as CASSLIGGYEQYF.